This TCR beta chain emerged from a study of cytomegalovirus exposure and HLA in healthy donors. Study-wide findings and caveats: A few CMV-associated chains were confirmed in vitro to be specific for CMV antigens.

Sampled while nominally healthy, donors likely had unrecorded immune exposures. The length of the CDR3 is 16 residues. Germline CDR1 is MNHEY and CDR2 is SVGAGI. The V end lost 4 bases, the J end lost 0 bases, and 13 bases lay between the germline ends. A note on this clone: The target antigen is unknown.

PCR employed 60 Vbeta and 13 Jbeta primers. TCRdb keeps only in-frame clones here, not all; method: immunoSEQ multiplex PCR. This sample has 150,000 or so clones, with roughly 73% found just once. The sequence derives from a woman in her late teens or twenties in good health and CMV-seronegative. The sequenced material came from PBMCs. The chain carries TRBV6-5 and TRBJ1-3, with a weak D call TRBD1 (5 bases). This CDR3 reads CASSSSLTASGNTIYF. The CDR3, as DNA: TGTGCCAGCAGTTCCTCCCTGACAGCCTCTGGAAACACCATATATTTT.